Presented here are 3 T cell receptor beta chains from one specimen sequenced in a study of vaccination and CD4 T cells after COVID-19. Treatment noted: approximately 9-day PBMC culture with coronavirus spike peptide pools or control peptides (ViraFEST assay). Sequencing of DNA taken from cultured CD4+ T cells relied on the Oncomine TCR Beta short-read assay. TCRdb re-called the PCR reads through MiXCR, storing one row per CDR3 protein. The top ten hold roughly 38% of the sample, which has roughly 14,000 distinct CDR3 sequences, about 35% seen once. Antigens for these TCRs are unknown. The sequenced material came from cultured CD4+ T cells from blood. Every receptor here comes from a human donor with COVID-19.

Relative to its sample, this clonotype is medium-sized. This chain links TRBV19 with TRBJ1-2; D gene ambiguous. V was clipped by 3 bases and J by 8 bases, with 13 bases between them. The germline V gene encodes CDR1 LNHDA and CDR2 SQIVND (reference sequence). The CDR3 consists of 13 residues. The CDR3 DNA reads as TGTGCCAGTAGTATGAGCCGGCCCCAAGGCTACACCTTC. The encoded protein is CASSMSRPQGYTF. The full variable domain, in which reference TRBV19 and TRBJ1-2 provide the parts outside the CDR3, is DGGITQSPKYLFRKEGQNVTLSCEQNLNHDAMYWYRQDPGQGLRLIYYSQIVNDFQKGDIAEGYSVSREKKESFPLTVTSAQKNPTAFYLCASSMSRPQGYTFGSGTRLTVV.

This rearrangement joins TRBV7-8 to TRBJ2-5; 7 nucleotides match TRBD1. Germline trimming cut 5 bases from V and 5 bases from J; bases unmatched to any gene: 11. CDR1 SGHVS and CDR2 FQNEAQ come from the germline V gene. This CDR3 is 15 amino acids long. CDR3 DNA: TGTGCCAGCAGCCAAGACGAGGGGGCGGAGGAGACCCAGTACTTC. Amino acid sequence: CASSQDEGAEETQYF. The full variable domain, with the rest looked up from reference TRBV7-8 and TRBJ2-5, is GAGVSQSPRYKVAKRGQDVALRCDPISGHVSLFWYQQALGQGPEFLTYFQNEAQLDKSGLPSDRFFAERPEGSVSTLKIQRTQQEDSAVYLCASSQDEGAEETQYFGPGTRLLVL.

The chain uses TRBV10-2 and TRBJ2-1, with 11 bases that match TRBD2. The trim removed 6 bases at V and 2 bases at J, leaving 3 bases unmatched. The CDR3 totals 15 residues. Germline CDR1 reads WSHSY; CDR2 reads SAAADI. The CDR3 here is CASRVSGGAYNEQFF. The CDR3, as DNA: TGCGCCAGCAGAGTTAGCGGGGGGGCCTACAATGAGCAGTTCTTC.